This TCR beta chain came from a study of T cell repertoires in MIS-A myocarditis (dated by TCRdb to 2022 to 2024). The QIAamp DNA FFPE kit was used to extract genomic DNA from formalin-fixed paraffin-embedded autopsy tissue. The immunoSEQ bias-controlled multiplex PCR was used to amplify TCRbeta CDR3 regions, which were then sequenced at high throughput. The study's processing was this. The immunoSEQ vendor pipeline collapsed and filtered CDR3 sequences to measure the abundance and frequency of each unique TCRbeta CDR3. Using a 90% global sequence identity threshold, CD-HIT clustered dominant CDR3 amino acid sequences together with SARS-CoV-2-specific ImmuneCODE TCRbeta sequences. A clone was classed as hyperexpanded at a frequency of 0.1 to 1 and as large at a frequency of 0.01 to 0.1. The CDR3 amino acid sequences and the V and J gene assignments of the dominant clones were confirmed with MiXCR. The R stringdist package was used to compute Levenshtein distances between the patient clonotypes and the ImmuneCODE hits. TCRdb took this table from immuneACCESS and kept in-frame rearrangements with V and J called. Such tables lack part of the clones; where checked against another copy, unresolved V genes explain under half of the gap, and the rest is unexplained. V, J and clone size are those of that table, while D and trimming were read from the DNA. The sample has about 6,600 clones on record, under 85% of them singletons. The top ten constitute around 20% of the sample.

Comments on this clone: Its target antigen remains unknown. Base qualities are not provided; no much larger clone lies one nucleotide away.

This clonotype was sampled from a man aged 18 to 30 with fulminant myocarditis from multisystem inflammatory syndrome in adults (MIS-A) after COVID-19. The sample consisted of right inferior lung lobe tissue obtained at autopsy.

The CDR3 has the sequence CASRDGSSGNTIYF. The DNA is as follows: TGTGCCAGCAGGGACGGGTCCTCTGGAAACACCATATATTTT. Recombination connected TRBV28 to TRBJ1-3; the D gene assignment is ambiguous. At the junction V is shortened by 6 bases and J by 0 bases, with 9 bases in between. Via the germline V gene, CDR1 is MDHEN and CDR2 SYDVKM. Its CDR3 holds 14 amino acids, cysteine through phenylalanine. Just the 42-base CDR3 DNA is kept, in frame starting at base 1.